The present TCR beta chain was sequenced within a study of blood T cell repertoires in COVID-19. Looking at the study overall: The analysed material was cDNA or gDNA that came from T cells, B-cell-depleted T cells, or PBMCs.

With 0 bases clipped from V and 0 bases from J, the junction kept 2 bases outside the gene matches. Looked up from germline, CDR1 is SGHRS and CDR2 is YFSETQ. This CDR3 comprises 16 residues. This table comes from immunoSEQ multiplex PCR, and its TCRdb copy is limited to in-frame clones, with some not included. The repertoire includes 30,000 to 35,000 clones, around 73% of them detected once, and 7.4% sits in the top ten. Sequencing was carried out using peripheral blood. The gene calls are TRBV5-1 and TRBJ2-7; 11 bases are shared with TRBD2. This TCR was recovered from a woman between 55 and 75 years old with acute or convalescent COVID-19. Here the CDR3 DNA reads TGCGCCAGCAGCTTGGATGGACTAGCGGGCTCCTACGAGCAGTACTTC. This encodes CASSLDGLAGSYEQYF.